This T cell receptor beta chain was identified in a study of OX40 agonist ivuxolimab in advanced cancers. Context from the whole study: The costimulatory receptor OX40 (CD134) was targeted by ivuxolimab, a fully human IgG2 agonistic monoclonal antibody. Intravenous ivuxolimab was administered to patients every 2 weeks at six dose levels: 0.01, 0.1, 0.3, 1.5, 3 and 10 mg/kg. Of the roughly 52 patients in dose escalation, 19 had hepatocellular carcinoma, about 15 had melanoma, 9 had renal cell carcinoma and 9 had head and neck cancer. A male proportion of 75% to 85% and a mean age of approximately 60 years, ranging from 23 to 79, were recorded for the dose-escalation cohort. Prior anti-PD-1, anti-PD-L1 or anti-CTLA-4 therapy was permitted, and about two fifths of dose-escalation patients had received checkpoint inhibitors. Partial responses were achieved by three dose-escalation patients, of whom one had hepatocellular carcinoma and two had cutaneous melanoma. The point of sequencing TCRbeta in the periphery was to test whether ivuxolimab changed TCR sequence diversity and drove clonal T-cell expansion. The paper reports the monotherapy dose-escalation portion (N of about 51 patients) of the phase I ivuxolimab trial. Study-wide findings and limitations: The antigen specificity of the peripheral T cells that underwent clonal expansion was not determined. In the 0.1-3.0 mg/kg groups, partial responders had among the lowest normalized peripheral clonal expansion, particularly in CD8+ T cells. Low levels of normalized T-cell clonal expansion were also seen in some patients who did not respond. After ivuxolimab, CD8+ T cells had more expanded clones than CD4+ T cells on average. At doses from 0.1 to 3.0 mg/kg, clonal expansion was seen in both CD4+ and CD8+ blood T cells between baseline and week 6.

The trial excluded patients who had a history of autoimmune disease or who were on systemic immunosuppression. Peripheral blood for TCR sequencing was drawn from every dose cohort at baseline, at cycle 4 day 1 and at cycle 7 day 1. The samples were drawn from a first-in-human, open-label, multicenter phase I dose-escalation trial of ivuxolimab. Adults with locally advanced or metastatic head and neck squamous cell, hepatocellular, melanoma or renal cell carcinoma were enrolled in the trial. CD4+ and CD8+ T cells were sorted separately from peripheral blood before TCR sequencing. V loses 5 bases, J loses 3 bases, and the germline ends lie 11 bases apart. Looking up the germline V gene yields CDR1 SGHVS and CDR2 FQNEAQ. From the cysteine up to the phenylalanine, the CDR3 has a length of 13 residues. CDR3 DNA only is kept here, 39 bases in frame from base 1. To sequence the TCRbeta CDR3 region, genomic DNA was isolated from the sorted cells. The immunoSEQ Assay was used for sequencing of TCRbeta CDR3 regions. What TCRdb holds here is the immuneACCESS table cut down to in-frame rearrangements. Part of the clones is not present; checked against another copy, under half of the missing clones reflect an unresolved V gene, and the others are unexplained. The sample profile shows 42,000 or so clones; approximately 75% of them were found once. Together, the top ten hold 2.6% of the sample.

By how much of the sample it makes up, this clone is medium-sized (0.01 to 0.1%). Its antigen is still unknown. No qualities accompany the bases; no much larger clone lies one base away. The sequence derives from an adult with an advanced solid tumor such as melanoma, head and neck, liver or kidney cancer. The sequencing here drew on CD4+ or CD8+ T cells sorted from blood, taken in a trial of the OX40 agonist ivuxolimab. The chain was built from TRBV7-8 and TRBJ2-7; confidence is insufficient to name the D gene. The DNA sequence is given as TGTGCCAGCAGCAGAAGCGAATTCTACGAGCAGTACTTC. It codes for CASSRSEFYEQYF.